Each of the 24 T cell receptor beta chains below was sequenced from the same sample in a study of blood T cell repertoires in COVID-19. The assay was immunoSEQ multiplex PCR, and TCRdb's table has in-frame clones only and misses some. The data show 40,000 or so clones, around 73% seen once. Sequenced sample: peripheral blood. Source of these receptors: a woman aged 70-85 years with acute or convalescent COVID-19.

This clone was seen only a few times. This sequence joins TRBV6-6 and TRBJ1-3; maybe TRBD1 (5 bases). The V and J ends lost 6 bases and 0 bases respectively, with 15 bases between them. The CDR3 sequence is 16 residues long. Germline CDR1 reads MNHNY; CDR2 reads SVGAGI (reference sequence). The CDR3 loop reads CASSPVDSSSGNTIYF. The CDR3 DNA is TGTGCCAGCAGCCCTGTCGACAGCTCCTCTGGAAACACCATATATTTT.

V and J are TRBV2 and TRBJ1-5, with 9 bases identical to TRBD1. V shed 6 bases, J shed 5 bases, and the junction held 5 bases outside the gene matches. CDR1 is SNHLY, CDR2 FYNNEI, per germline. The CDR3 has 14 amino acids. The CDR3 DNA reads TGTGCCAGCAGCCCGACAGGGGGGTATCAGCCCCAGCATTTT. Protein: CASSPTGGYQPQHF.

The genes are TRBV6-5 and TRBJ2-4, with a weak D call TRBD2 (6 bases). The CDR3 spans 15 residues. Trimming pared 5 bases from V and 8 bases from J, leaving 19 bases between. The germline CDR1 and CDR2 sequences are MNHEY and SVGAGI. The CDR3 bases are TGTGCCAGCAGTAGGTCGGGGAGGCCTCGAGACATTCAGTACTTC. It specifies CASSRSGRPRDIQYF.

DNA for the CDR3: TGTGCCAGTACCACCACAGGGGGCAATCAGCCCCAGCATTTT. This codes for CASTTTGGNQPQHF. The chain is built from TRBV19 and TRBJ1-5; 7 positions agree with TRBD1. Trimming cost V 7 bases and J 2 bases; bases outside gene matches: 5. This CDR3 region has 14 residues. The V gene's germline CDR1 is LNHDA and CDR2 SQIVND (reference sequence). Full variable domain (missing parts from reference TRBV19 and TRBJ1-5): DGGITQSPKYLFRKEGQNVTLSCEQNLNHDAMYWYRQDPGQGLRLIYYSQIVNDFQKGDIAEGYSVSREKKESFPLTVTSAQKNPTAFYLCASTTTGGNQPQHFGDGTRLSIL.

This chain joins TRBV7-2 and TRBJ1-4; TRBD1 aligns across 9 bases. V was pared by 5 bases and J by 6 bases, with 7 bases of the junction left unmatched. This CDR3 contains 15 residues. Germline V gene lookup returns CDR1 SGHTA and CDR2 FQGNSA. The CDR3: CASSQLTGGYEKLFF. The CDR3 nucleotides read TGTGCCAGCAGCCAACTCACAGGGGGCTATGAAAAACTGTTTTTT.

The genes are TRBV18 and TRBJ1-2; possible D gene TRBD1, 6 bases. V shed 1 base and J shed 8 bases, with 14 bases lying between them. The CDR3 consists of 14 residues. Per the germline V gene, CDR1 is KGHSH and CDR2 is LQKENI. This CDR3 reads CASSPLGTSDGYTF. The CDR3 DNA follows: TGTGCCAGCTCACCACTAGGGACAAGCGACGGCTACACCTTC.

This clone was observed a few times. The chain is built from TRBV7-9 and TRBJ1-5, with D possibly matching TRBD1 (6 bases). The V and J ends lost 5 bases and 3 bases respectively, with 11 bases between them. CDR3 length equals 14 residues. CDR1 and CDR2 from the germline V gene are SEHNR and FQNEAQ (reference sequence). The CDR3 protein is CASSLGQTNQPQHF. The CDR3 nucleotides read TGTGCCAGCAGCCTAGGACAGACCAATCAGCCCCAGCATTTT.

This rearrangement joins TRBV2 to TRBJ2-1; 7 nucleotides line up with TRBD2. V was pared by 7 bases and J by 7 bases, with 4 bases of the junction left unmatched. The germline gives CDR1 SNHLY, CDR2 FYNNEI. The CDR3 sequence is 12 residues long. The DNA of the CDR3 is TGTGCCAGCAAATGGGGGGGGAATGAGCAGTTCTTC. Translation: CASKWGGNEQFF.

This chain links TRBV28 with TRBJ1-5, with TRBD1 identical over 8 bases. Germline V gene lookup returns CDR1 MDHEN and CDR2 SYDVKM. The J segment lost 4 bases and the V segment lost 6 bases, leaving 8 bases of the junction unmatched. The CDR3 runs 15 residues. The CDR3 region is CASRPRTGWNQPQHF. The CDR3 bases are TGTGCCAGCAGACCCAGGACAGGGTGGAATCAGCCCCAGCATTTT. The full variable domain, completed using reference TRBV28 and TRBJ1-5, is DVKVTQSSRYLVKRTGEKVFLECVQDMDHENMFWYRQDPGLGLRLIYFSYDVKMKEKGDIPEGYSVSREKKERFSLILESASTNQTSMYLCASRPRTGWNQPQHFGDGTRLSIL.

The V gene is TRBV18, the J gene TRBJ2-2, with D possibly being TRBD1 (6 bases). The CDR3 has 19 residues. Between the trimmed V and J ends, which lost 4 bases and 0 bases, there was a span of 21 bases. CDR1 KGHSH and CDR2 LQKENI come from the germline V gene. DNA of the CDR3: TGTGCCAGCTCACGGGGGAATACAGGGTACTTCGCGAACACCGGGGAGCTGTTTTTT. It translates to CASSRGNTGYFANTGELFF.

The genes are TRBV7-3 and TRBJ1-3, with D perhaps matching TRBD1 (5 bases). This CDR3 region has 15 residues. Trimming removed 5 bases from V and 3 bases from J, with 14 bases in between. Germline V gene data show CDR1 as SGHTA and CDR2 as FQGTGA. This CDR3 is CASSPQGTGGNTIYF. CDR3 nucleotides: TGTGCCAGCAGCCCGCAGGGCACCGGTGGAAACACCATATATTTT.

This clone has only one observation. The chain combines TRBV18 with TRBJ1-4, with 8 bases fitting TRBD1. Germline CDR1 KGHSH, CDR2 LQKENI. Trimming took 3 bases from V and 8 from J; bases not matched to a gene: 17. The CDR3 has 18 amino acids. In nucleotides, the CDR3 is TGTGCCAGCTCACCGCGGATTTTGGTTGGACAGGGCAACGAAAAACTGTTTTTT. Translated, it gives CASSPRILVGQGNEKLFF.

The chain links TRBV6-5 to TRBJ1-2, with D maybe TRBD1 (6 bases). Between the trimmed V and J ends, which lost 2 bases and 8 bases, there was a span of 15 bases. This CDR3 region has 14 residues. Looked up from germline, CDR1 is MNHEY and CDR2 is SVGAGI. CDR3 region: CASSYRNREGGYTF. CDR3 DNA sequence: TGTGCCAGCAGTTACCGGAACAGGGAGGGGGGCTACACCTTC.

The chain links TRBV18 to TRBJ2-5; D gene unclear. V was shortened by 3 bases and J by 2 bases, with 13 bases between the two germline ends. Germline CDR1 and CDR2: KGHSH and LQKENI. CDR3 length: 15 residues. Here the CDR3 reads CASSPFTPQQETQYF. The CDR3 nucleotides are TGTGCCAGCTCACCCTTTACCCCACAGCAAGAGACCCAGTACTTC.

V and J are TRBV19 and TRBJ1-5; TRBD1 might be the D (5 bases). This CDR3 has 15 amino acids. V gave up 4 bases and J gave up 2 bases, with 12 bases separating them. Germline V CDR1 and CDR2: LNHDA, SQIVND (reference sequence). In DNA form, the CDR3 reads TGTGCCAGTAGTAGACAGAGAAGCGGCAATCAGCCCCAGCATTTT. This codes for CASSRQRSGNQPQHF.

This sequence joins TRBV2 and TRBJ2-3, with a tentative D call TRBD1 (7 bases). Germline CDR1 SNHLY, CDR2 FYNNEI. The CDR3 totals 15 residues. Trimming stripped 7 bases from V and 2 bases from J, with 16 bases between. CDR3 nucleotides: TGTGCCAGCACGTCCTCAGGGGGGAACACAGATACGCAGTATTTT. Its translation: CASTSSGGNTDTQYF.

This chain joins TRBV6-6 and TRBJ1-2; D is ambiguous. The germline V and J ends were trimmed by 1 base and 6 bases, with 12 bases remaining between them. The CDR3 spans 14 residues. CDR1 and CDR2 from the germline V gene are MNHNY and SVGAGI (reference sequence). This CDR3 reads CASSYYESGNGYTF. CDR3 nucleotides: TGTGCCAGCAGTTACTACGAATCGGGGAATGGCTACACCTTC.

The chain uses TRBV19 and TRBJ2-6; 10 bases line up with TRBD1. Germline values: CDR1 LNHDA, CDR2 SQIVND (reference sequence). The ends lost 5 bases at V and 2 bases at J; junction bases unmatched: 9. This CDR3 comprises 18 residues. CDR3 loop: CASSQRQGASTGANVLTF. The CDR3 nucleotides read TGTGCCAGTAGTCAGAGACAGGGGGCATCAACTGGGGCCAACGTCCTGACTTTC.

This clone was seen more than once but under ten times. The chain is built from TRBV7-2 and TRBJ1-2; a weak D match, TRBD1 (6 bases). The CDR3 is 15 residues long. The germline V gene encodes CDR1 SGHTA and CDR2 FQGNSA. V gave up 5 bases and J gave up 4 bases, with 17 bases separating them. CDR3 protein: CASSPGQQRIYGYTF. CDR3 coding DNA: TGTGCCAGCAGCCCAGGACAGCAAAGAATCTATGGCTACACCTTC.

This rearrangement joins TRBV29-1 to TRBJ1-4; D unresolved. Germline loops: CDR1 SQVTM, CDR2 ANQGSEA. V was pared by 4 bases and J by 7 bases, with 13 bases between. This CDR3 has 13 residues. CDR3 region: CSVGLAPGEKLFF. The DNA for the CDR3 is TGCAGCGTTGGCTTAGCTCCGGGTGAAAAACTGTTTTTT.

The rearrangement joins TRBV18 to TRBJ1-2; 7 nucleotides line up with TRBD1. The germline CDR1 and CDR2 sequences are KGHSH and LQKENI. CDR3 length: 14 residues. J gave up 4 bases and V 6 bases, and 8 bases lay outside the gene matches. CDR3 DNA sequence: TGTGCCAGCTCGCGGGACAGCCCGAGCTATGGCTACACCTTC. This translates into CASSRDSPSYGYTF. Filled out from reference TRBV18 and TRBJ1-2, the complete variable domain reads NAGVMQNPRHLVRRRGQEARLRCSPMKGHSHVYWYRQLPEEGLKFMVYLQKENIIDESGMPKERFSAEFPKEGPSILRIQQVVRGDSAAYFCASSRDSPSYGYTFGSGTRLTVV.

This chain links TRBV6-2 or TRBV6-3 with TRBJ1-2; D not resolved. The germline gives CDR1 MNHEY, CDR2 SVGEGT. This CDR3 has 18 residues. V was cut by 0 bases and J by 4 bases, with 21 bases left in between. The chain's CDR3 is CASSYSGVGLPGAYGYTF. CDR3 in DNA: TGTGCCAGCAGTTACTCGGGAGTCGGCCTCCCCGGCGCCTATGGCTACACCTTC.

J is TRBJ1-2 and V is TRBV28; tentative D call: TRBD1 (6 bases). The V end was cut by 6 bases, the J end by 5 bases, with 16 bases between. The CDR3 sequence is 14 residues long. CDR1 MDHEN and CDR2 SYDVKM come from the germline V gene. Written as DNA, the CDR3 is TGTGCCAGCAGACCGACAGGCGGTTATTATGGCTACACCTTC. It codes for CASRPTGGYYGYTF.

CDR3 loop: CATSSLGGDSNQPQHF. Written as DNA, the CDR3 is TGTGCCACCAGCAGCTTAGGGGGGGATAGCAATCAGCCCCAGCATTTT. The V gene is TRBV15, the J gene TRBJ1-5; tentative D call: TRBD1 (6 bases). The V gene lost 3 bases and the J gene lost 0 bases, with 12 bases spanning the gap. Germline CDR1 is LNHNV and CDR2 is YYDKDF (reference sequence). The CDR3 has 16 amino acids.